Each of the 5 T cell receptor beta chains below was sequenced from the same sample in a study of identical twins. MiXCR, applied by TCRdb to the 5' RACE reads, yields one record per CDR3 protein. The sample shows hundreds of thousands of distinct CDR3 sequences, roughly 18% of them seen only once. In addition, the sample was reused for a study of T cells expressing NK-cell markers.

The specimen sequenced was PBMCs. These receptors came from a woman in her late teens or twenties in good health.

This clonotype has a handful of counts. J is TRBJ1-2 and V is TRBV6-5, with TRBD1 identical over 9 bases. V shed 4 bases, J shed 4 bases, and the junction held 13 bases outside the gene matches. Germline V CDR1 and CDR2: MNHEY, SVGAGI. This CDR3 is 17 amino acids long. CDR3: CASSSFDRGSRGYGYTF. The CDR3 nucleotides are TGTGCCAGCAGTTCCTTTGACAGGGGGAGCAGGGGCTATGGCTACACCTTC.

The V gene is TRBV9, the J gene TRBJ2-1; 7 bases fit TRBD2. The J segment lost 3 bases and the V segment lost 0 bases, leaving 6 bases of the junction unmatched. The CDR3 consists of 16 residues. Germline loops: CDR1 SGDLS, CDR2 YYNGEE. This CDR3 reads CASSVEGGMVYNEQFF. In DNA, the CDR3 is TGTGCCAGCAGCGTAGAGGGAGGGATGGTCTACAATGAGCAGTTCTTC.

V is TRBV20-1 and J is TRBJ2-5; the match to TRBD1 covers 7 bases. Germline V gene sequence: CDR1 DFQATT, CDR2 SNEGSKA (reference sequence). This CDR3 comprises 14 residues. The junction had 7 bases not matched to a gene; V was cut back by 2 bases and J by 4 bases. The CDR3 sequence: CSARKRQGRETQYF. The CDR3 region has the DNA TGCAGTGCTAGAAAGAGACAGGGTAGAGAGACCCAGTACTTC.

The J gene is TRBJ1-1, the V gene TRBV9; no clear D gene. Germline CDR1 reads SGDLS; CDR2 reads YYNGEE. Trimming took off 0 bases at V and 3 bases at J, with 12 bases between the two ends. This CDR3 spans 15 amino acids. Here the CDR3 reads CASSVVTEIYTEAFF. The CDR3 nucleotides read TGTGCCAGCAGCGTAGTAACGGAGATTTACACTGAAGCTTTCTTT. The variable domain in full, completed from reference TRBV9 and TRBJ1-1, reads DSGVTQTPKHLITATGQRVTLRCSPRSGDLSVYWYQQSLDQGLQFLIQYYNGEERAKGNILERFSAQQFPDLHSELNLSSLELGDSALYFCASSVVTEIYTEAFFGQGTRLTVV.

This clonotype has at least ten counts. J is TRBJ1-2 and V is TRBV12-3 or TRBV12-4; D gene uncertain. The CDR3 totals 13 residues. Trimming removed 3 bases from V and 7 bases from J, with 12 bases in between. In DNA, the CDR3 is TGTGCCAGCAGTTTTCGGGAGGGTCGTGGCTACACCTTC. Protein product: CASSFREGRGYTF.